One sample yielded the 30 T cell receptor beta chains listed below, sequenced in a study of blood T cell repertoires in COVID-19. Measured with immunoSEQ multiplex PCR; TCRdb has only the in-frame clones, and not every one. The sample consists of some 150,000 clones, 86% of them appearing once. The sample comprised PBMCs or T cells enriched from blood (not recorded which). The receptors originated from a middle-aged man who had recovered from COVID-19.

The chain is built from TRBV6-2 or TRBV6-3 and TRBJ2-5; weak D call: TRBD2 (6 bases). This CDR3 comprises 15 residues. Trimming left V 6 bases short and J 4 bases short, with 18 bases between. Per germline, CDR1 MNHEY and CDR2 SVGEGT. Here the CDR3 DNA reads TGTGCCAGCAGCTCGACACGGGGGAGGCCAGAGACCCAGTACTTC. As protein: CASSSTRGRPETQYF.

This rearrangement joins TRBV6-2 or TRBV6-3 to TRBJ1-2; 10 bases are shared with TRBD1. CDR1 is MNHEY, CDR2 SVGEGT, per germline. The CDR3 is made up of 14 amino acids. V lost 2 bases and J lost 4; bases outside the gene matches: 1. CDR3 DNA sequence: TGTGCCAGCAGTTACCGGACAGGGGGCTATGGCTACACCTTC. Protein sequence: CASSYRTGGYGYTF.

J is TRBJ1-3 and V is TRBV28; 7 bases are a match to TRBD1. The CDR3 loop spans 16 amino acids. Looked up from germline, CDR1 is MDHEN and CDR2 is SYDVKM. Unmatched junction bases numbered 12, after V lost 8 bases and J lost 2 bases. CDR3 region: CASGWDREGAGNTIYF. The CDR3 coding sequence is TGTGCCAGCGGGTGGGACAGAGAGGGGGCTGGAAACACCATATATTTT.

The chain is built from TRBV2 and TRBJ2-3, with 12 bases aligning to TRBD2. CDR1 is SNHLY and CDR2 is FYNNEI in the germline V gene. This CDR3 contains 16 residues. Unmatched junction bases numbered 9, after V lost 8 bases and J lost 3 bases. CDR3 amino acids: CASGTPTSGRTDTQYF. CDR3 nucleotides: TGTGCCAGCGGCACCCCGACTAGCGGGAGAACAGATACGCAGTATTTT.

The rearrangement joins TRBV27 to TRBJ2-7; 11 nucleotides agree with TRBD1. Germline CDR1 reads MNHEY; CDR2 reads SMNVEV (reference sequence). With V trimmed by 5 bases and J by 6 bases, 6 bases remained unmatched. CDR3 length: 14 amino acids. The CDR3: CASSPGQGAREQYV. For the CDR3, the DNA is TGTGCCAGCAGTCCAGGACAGGGGGCGCGCGAGCAGTACGTC.

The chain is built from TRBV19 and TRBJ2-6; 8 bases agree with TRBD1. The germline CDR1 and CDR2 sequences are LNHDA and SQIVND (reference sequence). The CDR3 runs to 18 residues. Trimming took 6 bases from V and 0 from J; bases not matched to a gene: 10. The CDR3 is CASRSSGTGPSGANVLTF. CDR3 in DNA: TGTGCCAGTAGATCCTCCGGGACAGGCCCCTCTGGGGCCAACGTCCTGACTTTC.

CDR3 coding DNA: TGCGCCAGCAGCTTGCTCAGCGGGAGCAGCACCGGGGAGCTGTTTTTT. Its translation is CASSLLSGSSTGELFF. The V call is TRBV5-1, the J call TRBJ2-2, with 8 positions matching TRBD2. CDR3 length: 16 residues. CDR1 SGHRS and CDR2 YFSETQ come from the germline V gene. The trim removed 1 base at V and 4 bases at J, leaving 6 bases unmatched.

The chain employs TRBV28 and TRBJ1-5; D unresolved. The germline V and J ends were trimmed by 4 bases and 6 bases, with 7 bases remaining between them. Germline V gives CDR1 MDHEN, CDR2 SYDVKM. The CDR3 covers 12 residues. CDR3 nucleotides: TGTGCCAGCAGTTCACAGATTCAGCCCCAGCATTTT. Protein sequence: CASSSQIQPQHF.

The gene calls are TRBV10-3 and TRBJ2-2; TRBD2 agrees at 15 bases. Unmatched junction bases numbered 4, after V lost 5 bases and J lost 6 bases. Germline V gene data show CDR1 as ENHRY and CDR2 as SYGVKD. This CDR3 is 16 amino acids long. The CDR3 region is CAISRTSGGAAGELFF. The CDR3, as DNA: TGTGCCATCAGTCGGACTAGCGGGGGGGCCGCCGGGGAGCTGTTTTTT.

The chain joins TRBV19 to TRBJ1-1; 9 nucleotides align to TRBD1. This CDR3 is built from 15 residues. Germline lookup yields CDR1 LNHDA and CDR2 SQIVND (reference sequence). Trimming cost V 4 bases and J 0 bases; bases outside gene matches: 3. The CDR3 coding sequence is TGTGCCAGTAGTAAACAGGGGGCCATGAACACTGAAGCTTTCTTT. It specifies CASSKQGAMNTEAFF. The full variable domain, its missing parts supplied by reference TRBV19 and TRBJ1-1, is DGGITQSPKYLFRKEGQNVTLSCEQNLNHDAMYWYRQDPGQGLRLIYYSQIVNDFQKGDIAEGYSVSREKKESFPLTVTSAQKNPTAFYLCASSKQGAMNTEAFFGQGTRLTVV.

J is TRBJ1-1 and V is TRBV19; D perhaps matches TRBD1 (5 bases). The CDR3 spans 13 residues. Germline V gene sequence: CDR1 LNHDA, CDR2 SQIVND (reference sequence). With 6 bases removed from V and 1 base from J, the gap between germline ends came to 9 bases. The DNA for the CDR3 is TGTGCCAGTAGGGCAGGGTGGAACACTGAAGCTTTCTTT. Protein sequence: CASRAGWNTEAFF.

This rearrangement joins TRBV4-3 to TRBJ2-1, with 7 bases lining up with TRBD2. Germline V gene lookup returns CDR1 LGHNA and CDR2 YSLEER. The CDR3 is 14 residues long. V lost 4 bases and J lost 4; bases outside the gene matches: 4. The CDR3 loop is CASSLSGPYNEQFF. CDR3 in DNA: TGCGCCAGCAGCCTTAGCGGGCCGTACAATGAGCAGTTCTTC.

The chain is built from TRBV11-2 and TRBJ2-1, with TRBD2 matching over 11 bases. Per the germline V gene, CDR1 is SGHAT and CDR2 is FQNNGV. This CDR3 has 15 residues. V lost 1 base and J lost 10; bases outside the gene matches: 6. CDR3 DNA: TGTGCCAGCAGCTTAGCGTCGACTAGCGGGAAGGAGCAGTTCTTC. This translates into CASSLASTSGKEQFF.

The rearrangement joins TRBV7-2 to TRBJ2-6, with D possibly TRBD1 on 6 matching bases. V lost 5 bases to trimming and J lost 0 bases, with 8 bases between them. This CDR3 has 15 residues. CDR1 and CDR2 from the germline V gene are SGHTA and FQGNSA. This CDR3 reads CASSPQGSGANVLTF. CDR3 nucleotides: TGTGCCAGCAGCCCACAGGGCTCTGGGGCCAACGTCCTGACTTTC.

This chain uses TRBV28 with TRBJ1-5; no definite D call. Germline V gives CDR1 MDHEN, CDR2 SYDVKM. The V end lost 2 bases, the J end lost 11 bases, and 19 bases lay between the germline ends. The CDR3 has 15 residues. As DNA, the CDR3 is TGTGCCAGCAGTTTACGGGGAGCCGGAGTGTCAGCCCAGCATTTT. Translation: CASSLRGAGVSAQHF.

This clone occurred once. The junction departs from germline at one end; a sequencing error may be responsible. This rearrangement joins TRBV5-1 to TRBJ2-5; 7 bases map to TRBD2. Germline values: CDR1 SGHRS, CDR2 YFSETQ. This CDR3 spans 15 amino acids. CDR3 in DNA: TGCGCCAGCGGCTTAGTCGGGGGGACCGAGGAGACCCAGTACTTC. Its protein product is CASGLVGGTEETQYF.

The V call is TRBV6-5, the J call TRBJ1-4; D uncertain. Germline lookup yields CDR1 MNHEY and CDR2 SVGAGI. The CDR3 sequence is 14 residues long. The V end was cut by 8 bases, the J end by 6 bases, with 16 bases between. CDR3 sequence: CASRISRGYEKLFF. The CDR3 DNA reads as TGTGCCAGCCGTATATCGCGGGGTTATGAAAAACTGTTTTTT.

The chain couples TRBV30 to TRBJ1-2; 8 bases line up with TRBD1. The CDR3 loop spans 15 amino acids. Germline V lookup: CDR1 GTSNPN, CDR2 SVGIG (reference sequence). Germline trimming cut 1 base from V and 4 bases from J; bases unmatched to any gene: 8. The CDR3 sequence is CAWSGAQGVTYGYTF. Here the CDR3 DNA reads TGTGCCTGGAGTGGAGCACAGGGGGTTACCTATGGCTACACCTTC. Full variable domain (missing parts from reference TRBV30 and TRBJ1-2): SQTIHQWPATLVQPVGSPLSLECTVEGTSNPNLYWYRQAAGRGLQLLFYSVGIGQISSEVPQNLSASRPQDRQFILSSKKLLLSDSGFYLCAWSGAQGVTYGYTFGSGTRLTVV.

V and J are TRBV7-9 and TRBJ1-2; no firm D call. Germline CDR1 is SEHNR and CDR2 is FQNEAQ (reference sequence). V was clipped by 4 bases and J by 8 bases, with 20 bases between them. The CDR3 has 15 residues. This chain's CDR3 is CASSSPGRPGGGYTF. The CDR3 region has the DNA TGTGCCAGCAGCTCCCCGGGGAGGCCCGGAGGCGGCTACACCTTC.

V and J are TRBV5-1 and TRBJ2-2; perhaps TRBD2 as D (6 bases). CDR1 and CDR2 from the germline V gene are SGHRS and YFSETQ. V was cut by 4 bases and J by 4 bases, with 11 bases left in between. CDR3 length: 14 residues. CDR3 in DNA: TGCGCCAGCAGCCTTTCCGGGGGCACCGGGGAGCTGTTTTTT. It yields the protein CASSLSGGTGELFF.

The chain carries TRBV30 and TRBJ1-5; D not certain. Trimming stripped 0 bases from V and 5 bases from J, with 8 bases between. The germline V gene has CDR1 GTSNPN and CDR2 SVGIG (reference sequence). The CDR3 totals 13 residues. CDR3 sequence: CAWSVDGDQPQHF. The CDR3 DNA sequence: TGTGCCTGGAGTGTAGACGGAGATCAGCCCCAGCATTTT. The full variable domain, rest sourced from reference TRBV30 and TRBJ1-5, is SQTIHQWPATLVQPVGSPLSLECTVEGTSNPNLYWYRQAAGRGLQLLFYSVGIGQISSEVPQNLSASRPQDRQFILSSKKLLLSDSGFYLCAWSVDGDQPQHFGDGTRLSIL.

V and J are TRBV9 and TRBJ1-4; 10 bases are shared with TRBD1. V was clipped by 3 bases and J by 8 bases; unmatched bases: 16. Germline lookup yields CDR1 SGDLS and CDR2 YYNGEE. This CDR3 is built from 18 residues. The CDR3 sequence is CASSAPPGRGTGDEKLFF. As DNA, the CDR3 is TGTGCCAGCAGCGCTCCTCCGGGCCGGGGGACAGGGGACGAAAAACTGTTTTTT.

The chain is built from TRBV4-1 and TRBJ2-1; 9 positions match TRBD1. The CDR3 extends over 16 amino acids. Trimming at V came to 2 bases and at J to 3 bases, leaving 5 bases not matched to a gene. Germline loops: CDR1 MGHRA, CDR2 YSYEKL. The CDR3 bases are TGCGCCAGCAGCCAACCCAGGGACAGGGTCTACAATGAGCAGTTCTTC. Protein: CASSQPRDRVYNEQFF.

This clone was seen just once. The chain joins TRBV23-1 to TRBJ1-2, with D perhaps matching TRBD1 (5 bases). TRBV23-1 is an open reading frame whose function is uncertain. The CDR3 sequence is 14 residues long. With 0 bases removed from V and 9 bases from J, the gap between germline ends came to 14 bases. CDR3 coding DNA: TGCGCCAGCAGTCAATCCGTGACAGAGGAATGCTACACCTTC. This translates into CASSQSVTEECYTF.

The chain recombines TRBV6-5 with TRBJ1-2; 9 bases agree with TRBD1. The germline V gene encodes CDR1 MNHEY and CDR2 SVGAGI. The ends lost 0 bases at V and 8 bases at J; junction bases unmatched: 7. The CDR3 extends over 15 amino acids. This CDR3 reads CASSYSPGTGNGYTF. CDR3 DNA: TGTGCCAGCAGTTACTCCCCCGGGACAGGGAACGGCTACACCTTC.

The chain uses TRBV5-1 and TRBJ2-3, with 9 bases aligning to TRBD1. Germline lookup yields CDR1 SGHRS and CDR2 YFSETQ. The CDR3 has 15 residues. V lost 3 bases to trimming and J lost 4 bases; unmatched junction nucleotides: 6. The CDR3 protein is CASSWGQGGPDTQYF. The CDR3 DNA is TGCGCCAGCAGCTGGGGACAGGGTGGACCAGATACGCAGTATTTT.

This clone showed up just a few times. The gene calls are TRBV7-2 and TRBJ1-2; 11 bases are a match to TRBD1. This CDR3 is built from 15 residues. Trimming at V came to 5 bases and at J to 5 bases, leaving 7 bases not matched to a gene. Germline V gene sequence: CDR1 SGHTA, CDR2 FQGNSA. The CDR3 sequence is CASSQGQGAGYGYTF. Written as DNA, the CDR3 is TGTGCCAGCAGCCAAGGACAGGGGGCCGGGTATGGCTACACCTTC.

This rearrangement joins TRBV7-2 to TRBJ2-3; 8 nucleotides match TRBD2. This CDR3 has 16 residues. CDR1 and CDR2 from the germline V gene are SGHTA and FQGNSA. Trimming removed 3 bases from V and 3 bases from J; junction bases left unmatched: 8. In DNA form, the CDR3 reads TGTGCCAGCAGCTTCTCCGGGACTAGGGCGACAGATACGCAGTATTTT. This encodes CASSFSGTRATDTQYF.

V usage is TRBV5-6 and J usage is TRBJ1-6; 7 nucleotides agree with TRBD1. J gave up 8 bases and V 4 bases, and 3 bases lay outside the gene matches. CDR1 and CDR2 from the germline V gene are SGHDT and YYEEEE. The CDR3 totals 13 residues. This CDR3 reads CASSPGQYSPLHF. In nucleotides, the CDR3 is TGTGCCAGCAGCCCGGGACAGTATTCACCCCTCCACTTT.

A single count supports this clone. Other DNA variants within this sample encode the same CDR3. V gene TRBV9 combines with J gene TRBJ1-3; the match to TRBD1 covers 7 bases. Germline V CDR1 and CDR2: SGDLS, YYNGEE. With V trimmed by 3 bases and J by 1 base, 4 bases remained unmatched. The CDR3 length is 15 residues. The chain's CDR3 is CASSAGGKSGNTIYF. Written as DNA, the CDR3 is TGTGCCAGCAGCGCAGGGGGGAAGTCTGGAAACACCATATATTTT. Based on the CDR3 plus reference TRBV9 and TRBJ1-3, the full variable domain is DSGVTQTPKHLITATGQRVTLRCSPRSGDLSVYWYQQSLDQGLQFLIQYYNGEERAKGNILERFSAQQFPDLHSELNLSSLELGDSALYFCASSAGGKSGNTIYFGEGSWLTVV.